Each of the 17 T cell receptor beta chains below was sequenced from the same sample in a study of shared clonotypes between healthy human individuals. Method: immunoSEQ multiplex PCR; TCRdb's copy keeps in-frame clones and lacks some. Of roughly 1,000,000 clones in the sample, around 78% were seen once. Sample: memory CD4+ T cells from PBMCs. The subset was: CD45RA-negative fraction. These receptors were taken from a man in his late teens or twenties in good health. Some clones in this sample may be carry-over from other donors' samples.

The rearrangement joins TRBV4-3 to TRBJ1-2, with TRBD1 identical over 9 bases. The V gene end was trimmed by 0 bases and the J gene end by 7 bases; junction bases not matched to a gene: 12. CDR3 length: 17 residues. CDR1 is LGHNA, CDR2 YSLEER, per germline. The CDR3 region is CASSQDRVRQGVGGYTF. The CDR3 bases are TGCGCCAGCAGCCAAGATAGGGTGAGACAGGGGGTAGGTGGCTACACCTTC.

The V and J genes are TRBV14 and TRBJ1-2; D is uncertain. Germline lookup yields CDR1 SGHDN and CDR2 FVKESK. This CDR3 is built from 13 residues. Trimming removed 5 bases at V and 1 base at J, with 8 bases between. Here the CDR3 reads CASSRTLNYGYTF. CDR3 coding DNA: TGTGCCAGCAGCAGAACCCTTAACTATGGCTACACCTTC. Full variable domain (rest looked up from reference TRBV14 and TRBJ1-2): EAGVTQFPSHSVIEKGQTVTLRCDPISGHDNLYWYRRVMGKEIKFLLHFVKESKQDESGMPNNRFLAERTGGTYSTLKVQPAELEDSGVYFCASSRTLNYGYTFGSGTRLTVV.

This clone was observed once. Only one base separates this from a far larger clonotype, so it likely reflects a read error. This chain joins TRBV7-8 and TRBJ2-7, with D unresolved. This CDR3 comprises 15 residues. CDR1 and CDR2 (germline): SGHVS, FQNEAQ. V lost 6 bases and J 2 bases, leaving 17 bases between the germline ends. For the CDR3, the DNA is TGTGCCAGCAGTTTCCCCCGCTACTCACCCTACGAGCAGTACTTC. Its translation is CASSFPRYSPYEQYF.

This clone showed up just once. The same CDR3 is also encoded by other DNA sequences in this sample. This chain joins TRBV7-9 and TRBJ2-1; D uncertain. Trimming removed 4 bases from V and 2 bases from J, with 6 bases in between. Germline CDR1 is SEHNR and CDR2 is FQNEAQ (reference sequence). The CDR3 is made up of 13 amino acids. CDR3 in DNA: TGTGCCAGCAGCTCCGCGGCCTACAATGAGCAGTTCTTC. This translates into CASSSAAYNEQFF.

The chain couples TRBV28 to TRBJ1-2; 7 bases agree with TRBD1. This CDR3 has 17 residues. The trim removed 10 bases at V and 1 base at J, leaving 18 bases unmatched. Germline V gene data show CDR1 as MDHEN and CDR2 as SYDVKM. The CDR3 nucleotides are TGTGCCACCGGAGGTACGACAGGGAGGCCAAATAACTATGGCTACACCTTC. Translated, it gives CATGGTTGRPNNYGYTF.

The rearrangement links TRBV27 to TRBJ1-1; TRBD1 is a possible D gene (6 bases). The germline V gene encodes CDR1 MNHEY and CDR2 SMNVEV (reference sequence). V was shortened by 4 bases and J by 2 bases, with 14 bases between the two germline ends. The length of the CDR3 is 15 residues. CDR3 coding DNA: TGTGCCAGCAGTTCCCGGGCGGGGGCTAACACTGAAGCTTTCTTT. Protein product: CASSSRAGANTEAFF.

The gene calls are TRBV5-8 and TRBJ2-3; D is possibly TRBD1 (6 bases). This CDR3 has 16 residues. Per the germline V gene, CDR1 is SGHTS and CDR2 is YDEGEE. Deletions cut 1 base from V and 0 bases from J, with 12 bases between. The CDR3 nucleotides are TGTGCCAGCAGCTTGAGGGCAGGGGTCAGCACAGATACGCAGTATTTT. Residues: CASSLRAGVSTDTQYF.

The chain has TRBV5-1 and TRBJ2-5; unclear D gene. TRBJ2-7 matches the DNA end more closely, so the J call is doubtful. The CDR3 has 14 residues. Germline V gene data show CDR1 as SGHRS and CDR2 as YFSETQ. CDR3 protein: CASSLASVRSEQYF. The CDR3, as DNA: TGCGCCAGCAGCTTGGCCAGTGTTAGGTCCGAGCAGTACTTC.

On this clone: This specimen includes other DNA sequences encoding the same CDR3. The rearrangement joins TRBV5-1 to TRBJ2-5; tentative D call: TRBD2 (6 bases). Germline CDR1 and CDR2: SGHRS and YFSETQ. Trimming pared 4 bases from V and 5 bases from J, leaving 12 bases between. The CDR3 has 13 amino acids. The CDR3 spells CASSSVGGETQYF. In DNA, the CDR3 is TGCGCCAGCAGCAGCGTTGGGGGGGAGACCCAGTACTTC.

This chain connects TRBV7-3 to TRBJ1-2; D is uncertain. V shed 5 bases and J shed 6 bases, with 19 bases lying between them. Germline CDR1 is SGHTA and CDR2 is FQGTGA. There are 15 residues in the CDR3. CDR3: CASSPFVRGYDGYTF. The DNA of the CDR3 is TGTGCCAGCAGCCCTTTCGTGCGGGGTTATGATGGCTACACCTTC.

The DNA for the CDR3 is TGTGCCAGCAGTTTCTACAGCCTAAACACTGAAGCTTTCTTT. Its protein product is CASSFYSLNTEAFF. The J gene is TRBJ1-1, the V gene TRBV28; no clear D. Between the trimmed V and J ends, which lost 3 bases and 2 bases, there was a span of 10 bases. Germline V gene data show CDR1 as MDHEN and CDR2 as SYDVKM. The CDR3 is 14 amino acids.

This clone has more than one count but fewer than ten. The chain links TRBV7-2 to TRBJ2-7; a weak D match, TRBD2 (5 bases). Looked up from germline, CDR1 is SGHTA and CDR2 is FQGNSA. V lost 4 bases and J 4 bases, leaving 17 bases between the germline ends. The length of the CDR3 is 15 residues. CDR3 amino acids: CASSSLPGLVYEQYF. CDR3 coding DNA: TGTGCCAGCAGCTCACTCCCTGGACTTGTTTACGAGCAGTACTTC. The full variable domain, its missing parts supplied by reference TRBV7-2 and TRBJ2-7, is GAGVSQSPSNKVTEKGKDVELRCDPISGHTALYWYRQSLGQGLEFLIYFQGNSAPDKSGLPSDRFSAERTGGSVSTLTIQRTQQEDSAVYLCASSSLPGLVYEQYFGPGTRLTVT.

On this clone itself: Additional DNA sequences in this sample encode the identical CDR3. The chain carries TRBV5-1 and TRBJ2-7; TRBD2 matches at 8 bases. Germline loops: CDR1 SGHRS, CDR2 YFSETQ. After removal of 0 bases from V and 1 base from J, the junction contained 3 bases not matched to a gene. This CDR3 spans 15 amino acids. CDR3 region: CASSLGTSGSYEQYF. The DNA of the CDR3 is TGCGCCAGCAGCTTGGGAACTAGCGGATCCTACGAGCAGTACTTC.

This sequence joins TRBV27 and TRBJ1-3; no clear D gene. Germline assignment: CDR1 MNHEY and CDR2 SMNVEV (reference sequence). V was clipped by 5 bases and J by 2 bases, with 25 bases between them. This CDR3 region has 19 residues. The DNA for the CDR3 is TGTGCCAGCAGTCGGAGGAACGACCCGACAACAGTAACTGGAAACACCATATATTTT. Residues: CASSRRNDPTTVTGNTIYF.

V usage is TRBV4-1 and J usage is TRBJ2-7, with no clear D. The CDR3 sequence is 16 residues long. Trimming removed 1 base from V and 1 base from J, with 14 bases in between. Per the germline V gene, CDR1 is MGHRA and CDR2 is YSYEKL. CDR3 in amino acids: CASSQGSFFHSYEQYF. CDR3 DNA sequence: TGCGCCAGCAGCCAAGGGTCCTTTTTCCATTCCTACGAGCAGTACTTC.

CDR3 amino acids: CASSQVVGKEVDQPQHF. The CDR3 coding sequence is TGCGCCAGCAGCCAAGTGGTTGGGAAGGAGGTGGATCAGCCCCAGCATTTT. The rearrangement joins TRBV4-1 to TRBJ1-5; the D is unclear. The germline V gene has CDR1 MGHRA and CDR2 YSYEKL. This CDR3 is 17 amino acids long. V lost 1 base and J lost 5, with 18 bases in between.

In regard to this clone: The same CDR3 arises from other DNA sequences in this sample as well. CDR3 sequence reads: CASSPPAGRNTEAFF. CDR3 nucleotide sequence: TGTGCCAGCTCACCACCAGCAGGGAGGAACACTGAAGCTTTCTTT. The rearrangement joins TRBV18 to TRBJ1-1, with D possibly matching TRBD1 (5 bases). CDR3 length: 15 amino acids. In germline, CDR1 is KGHSH, CDR2 LQKENI. Trimming removed 0 bases from V and 1 base from J, with 9 bases in between.